The 14 T cell receptor beta chains below all came from one sample that was sequenced in a study of technical replicates of blood from a handful of donors (dated by TCRdb to the late 2010s). Receptor libraries were prepared by the immunoSEQ multiplex PCR assay. TCRdb holds this immuneACCESS table with in-frame rearrangements only. Some clones are missing; in checked studies, unresolved V genes explain under half, and the rest has no known cause. The sample yields around 69,000 clones; 86% were counted once. The ten largest make up roughly 4.6% of the sample. Sequenced sample: PBMCs. The receptors stem from a human donor in good health. Some clones in this sample may be carry-over from other donors' samples.

V is TRBV7-3 and J is TRBJ2-1; possible D gene TRBD2, 6 bases. Germline V gene lookup returns CDR1 SGHTA and CDR2 FQGTGA. The CDR3 covers 15 residues. V was cut by 5 bases and J by 4 bases, with 15 bases left in between. The chain's CDR3 is CASSLLGLRYNEQFF. Written as DNA, the CDR3 is TGTGCCAGCAGCCTACTGGGACTTCGTTACAATGAGCAGTTCTTC.

The J gene is TRBJ1-5, the V gene TRBV29-1, with a weak D call TRBD1 (6 bases). CDR1 SQVTM and CDR2 ANQGSEA come from the germline V gene. V was cut by 4 bases and J by 4 bases, with 8 bases left in between. CDR3 length equals 12 residues. The CDR3 spells CSVGQGNQPQHF. Written as DNA, the CDR3 is TGCAGCGTTGGGCAGGGGAATCAGCCCCAGCATTTT.

The chain employs TRBV7-7 and TRBJ1-6, with D uncertain. The CDR3 runs to 12 residues. Germline CDR1 is SSHAT and CDR2 is FNYEAQ (reference sequence). V lost 4 bases and J 10 bases, leaving 8 bases between the germline ends. CDR3: CASSSAGSPLHF. DNA for the CDR3: TGTGCCAGCAGCTCCGCAGGCTCACCCCTCCACTTT.

This chain joins TRBV25-1 and TRBJ2-1, with D maybe TRBD1 (6 bases). V lost 5 bases and J 7 bases, leaving 12 bases between the germline ends. The CDR3 extends over 13 amino acids. Germline V CDR1 and CDR2: MGHDK, SYGVNS. The CDR3 here is CASSNTGRNEQFF. DNA of the CDR3: TGTGCCAGCAGTAATACAGGGCGGAATGAGCAGTTCTTC.

The CDR3 DNA follows: TGTGCCAGCAGTCAACCGAGGATAGCGGGGGGCCAACGATTAGACAATGAGCAGTTCTTC. Protein product: CASSQPRIAGGQRLDNEQFF. V is TRBV7-8 and J is TRBJ2-1; 10 bases agree with TRBD2. J was trimmed by 5 bases and V by 6 bases; bases with no gene match: 22. The CDR3 extends over 20 amino acids. CDR1 and CDR2 (germline): SGHVS, FQNEAQ.

This clone appeared once. The chain recombines TRBV4-2 with TRBJ2-7; tentatively, D is TRBD1 (6 bases). V was clipped by 4 bases and J by 6 bases, with 19 bases between them. Germline values: CDR1 LGHNA, CDR2 YNFKEQ. The CDR3 consists of 15 residues. As DNA, the CDR3 is TGTGCCAGCAGCCCCCAAAAAGGACAGAAGGCCGAGCAGTACTTC. The encoded protein is CASSPQKGQKAEQYF.

The V gene is TRBV30, the J gene TRBJ1-1; 7 positions match TRBD1. The CDR3 loop spans 14 amino acids. The germline V gene encodes CDR1 GTSNPN and CDR2 SVGIG (reference sequence). Trimming at V came to 3 bases and at J to 1 base, leaving 5 bases not matched to a gene. The CDR3: CAWSPDRENTEAFF. The CDR3 nucleotides read TGTGCCTGGAGCCCCGACAGGGAGAACACTGAAGCTTTCTTT.

CDR3 DNA: TGTGCCAGCAGTTATACTAGTAAGTCCTACGAGCAGTACTTC. Translating it yields CASSYTSKSYEQYF. V is TRBV27 and J is TRBJ2-7; D perhaps matches TRBD2 (5 bases). Trimming cost V 4 bases and J 1 base, with 11 bases left between them. Per germline, CDR1 MNHEY and CDR2 SMNVEV (reference sequence). The CDR3 runs to 14 residues.

CDR3 region: CATSREGSSGNTIYF. CDR3 nucleotides: TGTGCCACCAGCAGAGAGGGCAGCTCTGGAAACACCATATATTTT. The rearrangement joins TRBV15 to TRBJ1-3; the D is unclear. CDR1 and CDR2 (germline): LNHNV, YYDKDF (reference sequence). The V end was cut by 0 bases, the J end by 0 bases, with 6 bases between. CDR3 length: 15 amino acids.

The chain joins TRBV5-1 to TRBJ1-1, with D hard to call. The CDR3 has 15 amino acids. Germline V lookup: CDR1 SGHRS, CDR2 YFSETQ. Trimming pared 3 bases from V and 0 bases from J, leaving 12 bases between. CDR3 sequence: CASSSGGRLNTEAFF. DNA of the CDR3: TGCGCCAGCAGCTCTGGAGGGCGGTTGAACACTGAAGCTTTCTTT.

The chain carries TRBV7-8 and TRBJ1-2; D is uncertain. In germline, CDR1 is SGHVS, CDR2 FQNEAQ. Trimming shortened V by 1 base and J by 4 bases, and 16 bases separated the two germline ends. This CDR3 has 16 residues. The CDR3 sequence: CASSLVQVRDLYGYTF. The CDR3 region has the DNA TGTGCCAGCAGCTTAGTGCAGGTCCGGGATCTCTATGGCTACACCTTC.

This clone has just one count. The chain joins TRBV6-5 to TRBJ2-7; the D gene is possibly TRBD2 (6 bases). V lost 0 bases and J lost 2, with 11 bases in between. This CDR3 region has 15 residues. The germline gives CDR1 MNHEY, CDR2 SVGAGI. CDR3 region: CASSYSNAGTYEQYF. CDR3 DNA: TGTGCCAGCAGTTACTCGAATGCGGGGACCTACGAGCAGTACTTC.

This clone was seen more than once but under ten times. The chain recombines TRBV9 with TRBJ2-1; the match to TRBD2 covers 9 bases. The CDR3 extends over 16 amino acids. Germline values: CDR1 SGDLS, CDR2 YYNGEE. V was pared by 0 bases and J by 2 bases, with 3 bases of the junction left unmatched. DNA of the CDR3: TGTGCCAGCAGCGTAGGGGCGGGGGGGCCCTACAATGAGCAGTTCTTC. Its translation: CASSVGAGGPYNEQFF.

The chain joins TRBV6-5 to TRBJ2-1; 8 nucleotides agree with TRBD1. The length of the CDR3 is 15 residues. Germline values: CDR1 MNHEY, CDR2 SVGAGI. V dropped 6 bases and J dropped 4; count of bases not matched to a gene: 8. CDR3 amino acids: CASSQAGGVYNEQFF. In DNA form, the CDR3 reads TGTGCCAGCAGCCAGGCAGGGGGCGTTTACAATGAGCAGTTCTTC.